This record concerns one T cell receptor (beta chain) sequence. The source of the sample is a study of T cells in Graves' hyperthyroidism and ophthalmopathy. Amplification targeted TCR beta CDR3 regions from RNA transcripts. An initial round of RT-PCR targeting the TCR CDR3 relied on the HTBI primer set. TCRdb re-called the multiplex PCR reads with MiXCR, one entry per CDR3 protein. This table holds hundreds of thousands of distinct CDR3 sequences, roughly 15% found once. The germline V gene has CDR1 DFQATT and CDR2 SNEGSKA (reference sequence). Trimming left V 3 bases short and J 1 base short, with 8 bases between. The CDR3 extends over 13 amino acids. Subjects with ophthalmopathy showed a Clinical Activity Score no lower than 3, a NOSPECS grade no lower than 4, and a duration shorter than 3 months. Out of approximately 10 ml of fresh peripheral blood came the PBMCs.

Material for sequencing was blood. The J gene is TRBJ2-3, the V gene TRBV20-1; no definite D call. This receptor was identified in a woman in her fifties or sixties with Graves' ophthalmopathy. The CDR3 DNA reads as TGCAGTGCTAGTATGGTGGGCACAGATACGCAGTATTTT. Translating it yields CSASMVGTDTQYF.